Listed here are 29 T cell receptor beta chains from one sample, sequenced in a study of OX40 agonist ivuxolimab in advanced cancers. Assay used: immunoSEQ multiplex PCR; TCRdb lists only in-frame clones, some missing. The sample has over 75,000 clones, about 90% seen once. Sequences were derived from CD4+ or CD8+ T cells sorted from blood, sampled in a trial of the OX40 agonist ivuxolimab. The receptor source for this set is an adult with an advanced solid tumor such as melanoma, head and neck, liver or kidney cancer.

The rearrangement links TRBV11-3 to TRBJ1-1; weak D call: TRBD1 (6 bases). From germline, CDR1 is SGHNT and CDR2 YENEEA. There are 18 residues in the CDR3. Deletions cut 5 bases from V and 3 bases from J, with 25 bases between. This CDR3 is CASSLPRWGGLADTEAFF. The CDR3 region has the DNA TGTGCCAGCAGCCTCCCGAGGTGGGGGGGGCTCGCTGACACTGAAGCTTTCTTT.

Concerning this clone: Other DNA sequences from this sample encode an identical CDR3 as well. The rearrangement joins TRBV29-1 to TRBJ2-1, with D tentatively TRBD1 (5 bases). This CDR3 is 13 amino acids long. Trimming removed 3 bases from V and 0 bases from J, with 6 bases in between. The germline V gene has CDR1 SQVTM and CDR2 ANQGSEA. The CDR3 DNA sequence: TGCAGCGTTGATAGGGGCTCCTACAATGAGCAGTTCTTC. It encodes CSVDRGSYNEQFF.

The chain links TRBV29-1 to TRBJ1-1, with 9 bases that match TRBD1. Germline-derived CDR1 and CDR2 are SQVTM and ANQGSEA. This CDR3 comprises 14 residues. J gave up 2 bases and V 0 bases, and 1 base lay outside the gene matches. The CDR3 loop reads CSVEEGQGNTEAFF. CDR3 DNA sequence: TGCAGCGTTGAAGAGGGACAGGGTAACACTGAAGCTTTCTTT. The entire variable domain, with the rest obtained from reference TRBV29-1 and TRBJ1-1, is as follows: SAVISQKPSRDICQRGTSLTIQCQVDSQVTMMFWYRQQPGQSLTLIATANQGSEATYESGFVIDKFPISRPNLTFSTLTVSNMSPEDSSIYLCSVEEGQGNTEAFFGQGTRLTVV.

This rearrangement joins TRBV7-9 to TRBJ1-1; 7 bases agree with TRBD1. This CDR3 is built from 14 residues. Per the germline V gene, CDR1 is SEHNR and CDR2 is FQNEAQ (reference sequence). Trimming cost V 6 bases and J 5 bases; bases outside gene matches: 9. The CDR3 is CASRGDREATEAFF. For the CDR3, the DNA is TGTGCCAGCAGGGGAGACAGGGAGGCTACTGAAGCTTTCTTT.

The V call is TRBV25-1, the J call TRBJ2-1; 13 positions match TRBD2. The CDR3 has 15 amino acids. Germline V CDR1 and CDR2: MGHDK, SYGVNS. Unmatched junction bases numbered 8, after V lost 7 bases and J lost 8 bases. The CDR3 coding sequence is TGTGCCAGCACCATACTAGCGGGAGGGTTCGATGAGCAGTTCTTC. Its translation is CASTILAGGFDEQFF. Based on the CDR3 plus reference TRBV25-1 and TRBJ2-1, the full variable domain is EADIYQTPRYLVIGTGKKITLECSQTMGHDKMYWYQQDPGMELHLIHYSYGVNSTEKGDLSSESTVSRIRTEHFPLTLESARPSHTSQYLCASTILAGGFDEQFFGPGTRLTVL.

This clone was observed a single time. The CDR3 protein is CASSVGDRGRTEAFF. The CDR3 DNA follows: TGTGCCAGCAGCGTAGGGGACAGGGGGCGGACTGAAGCTTTCTTT. The chain couples TRBV9 to TRBJ1-1, with 12 bases matching TRBD1. Losses at the gene ends were 0 bases for V and 5 bases for J; bases not matched to a gene: 2. The germline V gene encodes CDR1 SGDLS and CDR2 YYNGEE. The CDR3 consists of 15 residues.

The V and J genes are TRBV6-5 and TRBJ1-1; 8 bases match TRBD1. V lost 6 bases and J lost 3; bases outside the gene matches: 6. This CDR3 spans 14 amino acids. Germline lookup yields CDR1 MNHEY and CDR2 SVGAGI. In DNA form, the CDR3 reads TGTGCCAGCAGCCAGGGGGCGGTAGACACTGAAGCTTTCTTT. It yields the protein CASSQGAVDTEAFF.

V gene TRBV11-3 combines with J gene TRBJ2-2; 9 bases are shared with TRBD2. The CDR3 extends over 17 amino acids. V was pared by 5 bases and J by 10 bases, with 17 bases of the junction left unmatched. Looked up from germline, CDR1 is SGHNT and CDR2 is YENEEA. Here the CDR3 reads CASSRRLAEHFQVELFF. The CDR3 bases are TGTGCCAGCAGCCGTAGACTAGCGGAACATTTCCAAGTGGAGCTGTTTTTT. Based on the CDR3 plus reference TRBV11-3 and TRBJ2-2, the full variable domain is EAGVVQSPRYKIIEKKQPVAFWCNPISGHNTLYWYLQNLGQGPELLIRYENEEAVDDSQLPKDRFSAERLKGVDSTLKIQPAELGDSAVYLCASSRRLAEHFQVELFFGEGSRLTVL.

This chain uses TRBV27 with TRBJ2-7; 11 bases agree with TRBD2. This CDR3 comprises 17 residues. Germline V gene data show CDR1 as MNHEY and CDR2 as SMNVEV (reference sequence). With V trimmed by 3 bases and J by 4 bases, 11 bases remained unmatched. In nucleotides, the CDR3 is TGTGCCAGCAGTTTCCCCCTAGCGGGGGGTAAAGGGTACGAGCAGTACTTC. It translates to CASSFPLAGGKGYEQYF.

This sequence joins TRBV7-8 and TRBJ2-7; a weak D match, TRBD1 (6 bases). Trimming took 3 bases from V and 3 from J, leaving 21 bases between them. CDR1 and CDR2 from the germline V gene are SGHVS and FQNEAQ. CDR3 length: 17 residues. CDR3 DNA: TGTGCCAGCAGCTTCCAGGACAGTTTCGCCACCCTCTACGAGCAGTACTTC. Its translation: CASSFQDSFATLYEQYF.

This sequence joins TRBV10-1 and TRBJ2-7, with 7 nucleotides matching TRBD2. The ends lost 3 bases at V and 7 bases at J; junction bases unmatched: 9. CDR1 and CDR2 (germline): WNHNN, SYGVQD (reference sequence). There are 14 residues in the CDR3. CDR3 sequence reads: CASSDAGVEEEQYF. CDR3 in DNA: TGCGCCAGCAGTGACGCGGGAGTCGAAGAAGAGCAGTACTTC.

There are a few counts of this clone. The chain links TRBV19 to TRBJ1-1; D is perhaps TRBD1 (5 bases). Germline-derived CDR1 and CDR2 are LNHDA and SQIVND (reference sequence). Trimming left V 3 bases short and J 6 bases short, with 11 bases between. The CDR3 has 13 amino acids. Written as DNA, the CDR3 is TGTGCCAGTAGTATCGGAGGGGTCGCTGAAGCTTTCTTT. As protein: CASSIGGVAEAFF.

This chain links TRBV6-1 with TRBJ2-2, with 12 positions matching TRBD1. Looked up from germline, CDR1 is MNHNS and CDR2 is SASEGT. With 2 bases clipped from V and 6 bases from J, the junction kept 4 bases outside the gene matches. The CDR3 has 16 amino acids. The DNA for the CDR3 is TGTGCCAGCAGTGAACCCGGGACAGGGGGCCCCGGGGAGCTGTTTTTT. Protein: CASSEPGTGGPGELFF.

The chain has TRBV10-2 and TRBJ1-1; D is unresolved. CDR1 is WSHSY and CDR2 is SAAADI in the germline V gene. V lost 4 bases to trimming and J lost 4 bases, with 10 bases between them. The CDR3 spans 13 residues. The DNA for the CDR3 is TGCGCCAGCAGTGTACAAAGAGGCACTGAAGCTTTCTTT. The encoded protein is CASSVQRGTEAFF.

The J gene is TRBJ2-1, the V gene TRBV5-1; 8 bases are a match to TRBD1. Germline values: CDR1 SGHRS, CDR2 YFSETQ. Trimming took 0 bases from V and 6 from J; bases not matched to a gene: 5. This CDR3 is built from 15 residues. CDR3 protein: CASSLAVTGANEQFF. In nucleotides, the CDR3 is TGCGCCAGCAGCTTGGCCGTGACAGGGGCCAATGAGCAGTTCTTC.

The chain couples TRBV7-9 to TRBJ2-7; TRBD1 matches 7 bases. V shed 5 bases, J shed 2 bases, and the junction held 6 bases outside the gene matches. This CDR3 has 14 amino acids. The germline V gene has CDR1 SEHNR and CDR2 FQNEAQ (reference sequence). This CDR3 reads CASSLRDSPYEQYF. The DNA of the CDR3 is TGTGCCAGCAGCCTACGGGACAGTCCCTACGAGCAGTACTTC. Drawing the rest from reference TRBV7-9 and TRBJ2-7, the complete variable domain is DTGVSQNPRHKITKRGQNVTFRCDPISEHNRLYWYRQTLGQGPEFLTYFQNEAQLEKSRLLSDRFSAERPKGSFSTLEIQRTEQGDSAMYLCASSLRDSPYEQYFGPGTRLTVT.

The rearrangement uses TRBV5-8 and TRBJ1-5; no reliable D call. Germline CDR1 SGHTS, CDR2 YDEGEE. The CDR3 is 14 residues long. Trimming took off 3 bases at V and 7 bases at J, with 14 bases between the two ends. The CDR3 DNA reads TGTGCCAGCAGCTGGAGCTTCTCGAGGCAGCCCCAGCATTTT. Its protein is CASSWSFSRQPQHF.

Worth noting for this clone: The junction shows a germline mismatch at one end, possibly a read error. V gene TRBV5-4 combines with J gene TRBJ2-1; D uncertain. The germline gives CDR1 SGHNT, CDR2 YYREEE (reference sequence). This CDR3 region has 12 residues. Here the CDR3 DNA reads TGTGCCAGCAGTTTGGGCCGCAATGAGCAGTTCTTC. Encoded protein: CASSLGRNEQFF.

This rearrangement joins TRBV5-1 to TRBJ2-5; TRBD2 aligns across 10 bases. V lost 4 bases to trimming and J lost 7 bases; unmatched junction nucleotides: 10. There are 15 residues in the CDR3. Germline V gene lookup returns CDR1 SGHRS and CDR2 YFSETQ. Written as DNA, the CDR3 is TGCGCCAGCAGCCCCGCCGGGACTAGCGTTAGGACCCAGTACTTC. Translation: CASSPAGTSVRTQYF.

The rearrangement links TRBV11-2 to TRBJ2-3; 7 nucleotides line up with TRBD2. The CDR3 is made up of 15 amino acids. Germline loops: CDR1 SGHAT, CDR2 FQNNGV. The trim removed 7 bases at V and 0 bases at J, leaving 7 bases unmatched. The CDR3 protein is CASTQAGTSTDTQYF. Here the CDR3 DNA reads TGTGCCAGCACCCAAGCGGGAACTAGCACAGATACGCAGTATTTT.

Regarding this clone: Other DNA sequences in the sample encode the same CDR3. This chain links TRBV19 with TRBJ2-7, with D unclear. CDR1 and CDR2 from the germline V gene are LNHDA and SQIVND (reference sequence). This CDR3 region has 13 residues. The V and J ends lost 1 base and 0 bases respectively, with 4 bases between them. Here the CDR3 DNA reads TGTGCCAGTAGTATAGGGGCCTCCTACGAGCAGTACTTC. It translates to CASSIGASYEQYF.

The V call is TRBV11-3, the J call TRBJ1-1, with 8 bases matching TRBD1. The CDR3 has 14 residues. Germline V gene sequence: CDR1 SGHNT, CDR2 YENEEA. With 6 bases clipped from V and 0 bases from J, the junction kept 3 bases outside the gene matches. The CDR3 region is CASRTTGVNTEAFF. The CDR3 DNA reads TGTGCCAGCAGAACGACAGGGGTGAACACTGAAGCTTTCTTT.

The V and J genes are TRBV7-8 and TRBJ2-5; possible D gene TRBD1, 5 bases. The CDR3 has 14 residues. The germline CDR1 and CDR2 sequences are SGHVS and FQNEAQ. The germline V and J ends were trimmed by 6 bases and 0 bases, with 11 bases remaining between them. CDR3 DNA sequence: TGTGCCAGCAGTGAACAGGCGTACCAAGAGACCCAGTACTTC. Protein sequence: CASSEQAYQETQYF.

This chain links TRBV6-1 with TRBJ2-1; D is possibly TRBD1 (5 bases). Germline V gene sequence: CDR1 MNHNS, CDR2 SASEGT. Trimming pared 6 bases from V and 8 bases from J, leaving 8 bases between. The CDR3 extends over 11 amino acids. This CDR3 reads CASSPGHEQFF. DNA for the CDR3: TGTGCCAGCAGCCCAGGGCATGAGCAGTTCTTC.

CDR3 residues: CASRPFSSYGYTF. In DNA form, the CDR3 reads TGTGCCAGCAGGCCATTTTCCTCCTATGGCTACACCTTC. The V and J genes are TRBV6-5 and TRBJ1-2; no clear D gene. Germline V gene sequence: CDR1 MNHEY, CDR2 SVGAGI. V was cut by 6 bases and J by 4 bases, with 12 bases left in between. This CDR3 region has 13 residues.

J is TRBJ2-7 and V is TRBV27; 12 positions agree with TRBD2. Germline loops: CDR1 MNHEY, CDR2 SMNVEV (reference sequence). J was trimmed by 7 bases and V by 4 bases; bases with no gene match: 17. This CDR3 region has 18 residues. The DNA for the CDR3 is TGTGCCAGCAGTTCCAAACCACCCCTAGCGGGAGGGCTGTTAGAGCAGTACTTC. Translated, it gives CASSSKPPLAGGLLEQYF.

The J gene is TRBJ2-1, the V gene TRBV25-1; 7 positions agree with TRBD1. V lost 5 bases and J lost 0; bases outside the gene matches: 4. Looked up from germline, CDR1 is MGHDK and CDR2 is SYGVNS. CDR3 length: 15 amino acids. The CDR3 DNA is TGTGCCAGCAGTAAGACAGGGAGCTCCTACAATGAGCAGTTCTTC. Translating it yields CASSKTGSSYNEQFF. Looking up the rest from reference TRBV25-1 and TRBJ2-1 gives the full variable domain: EADIYQTPRYLVIGTGKKITLECSQTMGHDKMYWYQQDPGMELHLIHYSYGVNSTEKGDLSSESTVSRIRTEHFPLTLESARPSHTSQYLCASSKTGSSYNEQFFGPGTRLTVL.

This CDR3 reads CAWSGGGAKTQYF. DNA for the CDR3: TGTGCCTGGAGTGGAGGGGGCGCGAAGACCCAGTACTTC. This rearrangement joins TRBV30 to TRBJ2-5; 7 positions match TRBD1. From germline, CDR1 is GTSNPN and CDR2 SVGIG (reference sequence). V lost 1 base to trimming and J lost 6 bases; unmatched junction nucleotides: 5. This CDR3 is built from 13 residues.

The gene calls are TRBV5-4 and TRBJ2-1, with no clear D. The CDR3 length is 12 residues. Trimming removed 4 bases at V and 8 bases at J, with 10 bases between. Per the germline V gene, CDR1 is SGHNT and CDR2 is YYREEE (reference sequence). The CDR3 DNA follows: TGTGCCAGCAGCATCCCTTCGTATGAGCAGTTCTTC. Amino acids: CASSIPSYEQFF.